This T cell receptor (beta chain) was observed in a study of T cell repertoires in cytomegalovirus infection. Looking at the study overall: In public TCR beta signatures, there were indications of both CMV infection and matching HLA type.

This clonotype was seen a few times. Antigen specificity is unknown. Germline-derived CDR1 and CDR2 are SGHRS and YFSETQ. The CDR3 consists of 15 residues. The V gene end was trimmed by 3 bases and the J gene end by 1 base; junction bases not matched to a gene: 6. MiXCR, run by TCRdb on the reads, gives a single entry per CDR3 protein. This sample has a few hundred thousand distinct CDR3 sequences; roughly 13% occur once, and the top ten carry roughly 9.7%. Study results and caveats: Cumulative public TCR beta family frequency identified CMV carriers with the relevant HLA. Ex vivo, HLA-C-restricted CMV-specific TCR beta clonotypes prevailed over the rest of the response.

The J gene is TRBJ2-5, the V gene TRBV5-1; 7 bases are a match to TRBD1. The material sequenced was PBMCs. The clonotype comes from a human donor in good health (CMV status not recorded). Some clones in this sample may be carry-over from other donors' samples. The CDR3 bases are TGCGCCAGCAGCTCCCTGGGACAGCGCCAAGAGACCCAGTACTTC. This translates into CASSSLGQRQETQYF.